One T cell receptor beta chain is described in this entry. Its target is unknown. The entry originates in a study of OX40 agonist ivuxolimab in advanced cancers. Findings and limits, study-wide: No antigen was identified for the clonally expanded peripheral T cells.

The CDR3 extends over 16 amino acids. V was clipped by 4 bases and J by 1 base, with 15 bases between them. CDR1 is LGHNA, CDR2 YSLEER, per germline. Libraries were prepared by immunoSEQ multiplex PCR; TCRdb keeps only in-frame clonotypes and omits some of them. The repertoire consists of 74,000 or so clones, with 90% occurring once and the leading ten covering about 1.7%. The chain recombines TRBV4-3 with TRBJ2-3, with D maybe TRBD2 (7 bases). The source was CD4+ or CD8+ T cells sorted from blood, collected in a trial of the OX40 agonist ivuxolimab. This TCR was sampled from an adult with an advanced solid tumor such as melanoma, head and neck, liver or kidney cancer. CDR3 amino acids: CASSRGRGSRTDTQYF. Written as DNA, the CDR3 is TGCGCCAGCAGCCGGGGGCGGGGGAGCCGCACAGATACGCAGTATTTT.